This TCR beta chain came from a study of shared clonotypes between healthy human individuals. General study points: Clonotype sharing among donors, it was expected, would be affected by sequencing depth. Researchers found naive subsets generally carried larger estimated richness than memory subsets.

As to this clone: Antigen unknown.

In replicate PCRs of sorted subsets, roughly 190 ng DNA, roughly 31,000 T cell genomes, was used. The assay was immunoSEQ multiplex PCR, and TCRdb's table has in-frame clones only and misses some. The profile covers fewer than 3 million clones, with about 90% appearing a single time and roughly 0.34% taken by the ten largest. The TCR comes from a young man in good health. Some clones in this sample may be carry-over from other donors' samples. Sequencing was carried out using naive CD4+ T cells from PBMCs. Subset specified: CD45RA+ positively selected.

The CDR3 nucleotides read TGTGCCAGCAGCCAAGGGACAGGGCCTCAGCCCCAGCATTTT. This encodes CASSQGTGPQPQHF. V usage is TRBV7-2 and J usage is TRBJ1-5; 9 bases agree with TRBD1. V was pared by 5 bases and J by 6 bases, with 5 bases of the junction left unmatched. Germline V lookup: CDR1 SGHTA, CDR2 FQGNSA. The CDR3 sequence is 14 residues long.